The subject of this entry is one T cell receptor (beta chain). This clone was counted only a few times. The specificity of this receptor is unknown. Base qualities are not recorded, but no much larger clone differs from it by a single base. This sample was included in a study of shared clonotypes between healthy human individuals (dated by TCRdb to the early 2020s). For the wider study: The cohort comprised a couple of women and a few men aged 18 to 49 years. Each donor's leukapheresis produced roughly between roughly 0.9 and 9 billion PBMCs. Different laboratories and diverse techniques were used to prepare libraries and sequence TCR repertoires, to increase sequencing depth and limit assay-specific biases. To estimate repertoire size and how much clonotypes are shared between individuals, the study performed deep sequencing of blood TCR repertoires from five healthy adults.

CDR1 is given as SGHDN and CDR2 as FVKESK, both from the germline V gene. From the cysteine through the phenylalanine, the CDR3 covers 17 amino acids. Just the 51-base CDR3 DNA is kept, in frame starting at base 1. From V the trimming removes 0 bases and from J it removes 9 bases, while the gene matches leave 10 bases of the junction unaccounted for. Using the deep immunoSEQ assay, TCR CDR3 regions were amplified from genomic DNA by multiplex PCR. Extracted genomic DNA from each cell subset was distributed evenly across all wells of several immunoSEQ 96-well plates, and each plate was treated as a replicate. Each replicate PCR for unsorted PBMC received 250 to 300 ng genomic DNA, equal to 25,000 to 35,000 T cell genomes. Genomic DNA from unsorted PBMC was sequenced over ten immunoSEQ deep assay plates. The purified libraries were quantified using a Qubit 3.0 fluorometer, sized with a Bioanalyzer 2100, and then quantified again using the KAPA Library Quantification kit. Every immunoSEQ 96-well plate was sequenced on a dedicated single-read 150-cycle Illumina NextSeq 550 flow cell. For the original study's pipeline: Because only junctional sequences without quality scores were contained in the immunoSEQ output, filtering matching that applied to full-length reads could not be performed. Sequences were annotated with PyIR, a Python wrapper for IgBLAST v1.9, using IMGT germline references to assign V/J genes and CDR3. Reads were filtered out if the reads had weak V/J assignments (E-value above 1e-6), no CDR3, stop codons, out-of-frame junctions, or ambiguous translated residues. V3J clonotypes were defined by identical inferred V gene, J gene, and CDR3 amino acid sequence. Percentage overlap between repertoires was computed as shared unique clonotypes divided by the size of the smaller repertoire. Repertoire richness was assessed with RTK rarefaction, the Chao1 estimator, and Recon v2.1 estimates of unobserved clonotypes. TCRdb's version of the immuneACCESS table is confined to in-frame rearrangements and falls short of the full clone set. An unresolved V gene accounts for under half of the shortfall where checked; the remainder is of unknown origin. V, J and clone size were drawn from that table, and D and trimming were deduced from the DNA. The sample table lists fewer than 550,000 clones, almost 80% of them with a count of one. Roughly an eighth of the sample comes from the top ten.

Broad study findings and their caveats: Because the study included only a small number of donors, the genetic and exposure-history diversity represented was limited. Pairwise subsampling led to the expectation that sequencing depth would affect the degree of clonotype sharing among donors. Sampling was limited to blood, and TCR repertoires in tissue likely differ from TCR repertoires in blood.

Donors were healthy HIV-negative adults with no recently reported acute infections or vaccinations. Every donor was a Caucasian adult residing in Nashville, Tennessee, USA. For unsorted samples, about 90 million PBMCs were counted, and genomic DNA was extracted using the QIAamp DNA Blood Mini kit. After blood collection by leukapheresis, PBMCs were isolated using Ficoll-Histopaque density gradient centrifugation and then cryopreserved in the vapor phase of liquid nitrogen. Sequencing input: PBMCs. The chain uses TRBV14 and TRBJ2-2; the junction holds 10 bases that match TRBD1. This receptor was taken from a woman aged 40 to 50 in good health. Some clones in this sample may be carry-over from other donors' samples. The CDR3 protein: CASSQEETGGLFRELFF. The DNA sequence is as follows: TGTGCCAGCAGCCAAGAGGAGACAGGGGGCTTGTTCAGGGAGCTGTTTTTT.